The 31 T cell receptor beta chains below were found in one sample sequenced in a study of post-analysis software for immune sequencing data. Study observations and caveats: The five TRBV segments detected at higher frequency in patients than in controls included TRBV5-6, TRBV5-1 and TRBV20-1.

Every TCR beta cDNA library bore unique molecular identifiers. TCRdb recomputed calls from the PCR reads with MiXCR, one row per CDR3 protein. This sample has approximately 690,000 distinct CDR3 sequences, with 55% to 70% found just once. Their antigen targets remain unknown. The sequencing sample was made of blood. The receptors here all came from a girl aged 2-10 years with multiple sclerosis.

This clonotype was recorded a few times. The J gene is TRBJ2-1, the V gene TRBV7-9; TRBD1 aligns across 7 bases. V shed 5 bases and J 8 bases; nucleotides not matched to a gene: 9. The CDR3 consists of 14 residues. In germline, CDR1 is SEHNR, CDR2 FQNEAQ (reference sequence). The CDR3: CASSPSDRDDEQFF. The CDR3 DNA reads as TGTGCCAGCAGCCCTTCTGACAGGGACGATGAGCAGTTCTTC.

V and J are TRBV7-2 and TRBJ2-5; 7 bases match TRBD2. V lost 1 base and J lost 1; bases outside the gene matches: 9. The CDR3 covers 17 residues. Looked up from germline, CDR1 is SGHTA and CDR2 is FQGNSA. The CDR3 loop reads CASSLVRIGGTQETQYF. The CDR3 DNA follows: TGTGCCAGCAGCTTAGTCCGGATCGGGGGGACCCAAGAGACCCAGTACTTC.

The chain has TRBV28 and TRBJ2-7, with 10 bases aligning to TRBD1. Germline lookup yields CDR1 MDHEN and CDR2 SYDVKM. The CDR3 runs to 16 residues. The junction had 10 bases not matched to a gene; V was cut back by 7 bases and J by 1 base. The CDR3 DNA reads as TGTGCCAGCATCTCGGCGGGACAGGGGACTTCCTACGAGCAGTACTTC. Protein product: CASISAGQGTSYEQYF.

Only a few counts were recorded for this clonotype. The genes are TRBV6-4 and TRBJ1-2; 7 bases fit TRBD1. CDR3 length: 11 amino acids. With 5 bases clipped from V and 6 bases from J, the junction kept 0 bases outside the gene matches. Germline V lookup: CDR1 MRHNA, CDR2 SNTAGT. The CDR3 sequence is CASSTGDGYTF. The CDR3 bases are TGTGCCAGCAGTACAGGGGATGGCTACACCTTC.

The rearrangement links TRBV29-1 to TRBJ1-2; D gene uncertain. This CDR3 comprises 14 residues. V was clipped by 0 bases and J by 4 bases, with 12 bases between them. Germline V gene data show CDR1 as SQVTM and CDR2 as ANQGSEA. CDR3: CSVEDGVETYGYTF. The DNA for the CDR3 is TGCAGCGTTGAAGACGGGGTTGAAACCTATGGCTACACCTTC.

CDR3 nucleotides: TGTGCCAGCAGCCCAAGGGCGAGGGTGGTCTACAATGAGCAGTTCTTC. Translated, it gives CASSPRARVVYNEQFF. The rearrangement uses TRBV7-9 and TRBJ2-1; TRBD2 might be the D (5 bases). The CDR3 spans 16 residues. V lost 5 bases and J 3 bases, leaving 17 bases between the germline ends. Germline V lookup: CDR1 SEHNR, CDR2 FQNEAQ (reference sequence).

The genes are TRBV6-2 or TRBV6-3 and TRBJ2-3; unclear D gene. The CDR3 length is 14 residues. The germline CDR1 and CDR2 sequences are MNHEY and SVGEGT. Trimming left V 1 base short and J 2 bases short, with 7 bases between. The CDR3 is CASSYYGPTDTQYF. Written as DNA, the CDR3 is TGTGCCAGCAGTTACTACGGACCCACAGATACGCAGTATTTT.

The V and J genes are TRBV5-5 and TRBJ2-7; TRBD2 matches 7 bases. With 3 bases clipped from V and 4 bases from J, the junction kept 10 bases outside the gene matches. There are 15 residues in the CDR3. Looked up from germline, CDR1 is SGHKS and CDR2 is YYEKEE (reference sequence). Here the CDR3 DNA reads TGTGCCAGCAGCTCAGATCCGGGAGGTTATTACGAGCAGTACTTC. Translating it yields CASSSDPGGYYEQYF. The entire variable domain, with the rest obtained from reference TRBV5-5 and TRBJ2-7, is as follows: DAGVTQSPTHLIKTRGQQVTLRCSPISGHKSVSWYQQVLGQGPQFIFQYYEKEERGRGNFPDRFSARQFPNYSSELNVNALLLGDSALYLCASSSDPGGYYEQYFGPGTRLTVT.

In this sample, this clonotype turned up once. The chain has TRBV7-2 and TRBJ2-1, with TRBD1 identical over 9 bases. The V segment lost 5 bases and the J segment 8 bases; nucleotides outside the gene matches: 13. CDR1 is SGHTA, CDR2 FQGNSA, per germline. CDR3 length: 16 residues. The DNA for the CDR3 is TGTGCCAGCAGCCGTCCCCGGGACAGGGTCAACTATGAGCAGTTCTTC. Its protein is CASSRPRDRVNYEQFF.

This clonotype was detected only once. The V gene is TRBV6-5, the J gene TRBJ2-7; 10 bases match TRBD2. V was clipped by 5 bases and J by 3 bases; unmatched bases: 7. The CDR3 sequence is 15 residues long. Germline V CDR1 and CDR2: MNHEY, SVGAGI. The CDR3 bases are TGTGCCAGCAGTGCGGCTAGCGGGGGACACTACGAGCAGTACTTC. Residues: CASSAASGGHYEQYF.

This clonotype was seen a handful of times. The V gene is TRBV3-1, the J gene TRBJ2-7, with unresolved D. Germline V CDR1 and CDR2: LGHDT, YNNKEL (reference sequence). The CDR3 contains 13 residues. The V end lost 1 base, the J end lost 6 bases, and 10 bases lay between the germline ends. The CDR3, as DNA: TGTGCCAGCAGCCAAGTGGTCGTTGGCGAGCAGTACTTC. This translates into CASSQVVVGEQYF.

Only a few counts were recorded for this clonotype. J is TRBJ2-3 and V is TRBV20-1; TRBD2 matches 10 bases. The germline gives CDR1 DFQATT, CDR2 SNEGSKA (reference sequence). The V segment lost 3 bases and the J segment 0 bases; nucleotides outside the gene matches: 3. The length of the CDR3 is 15 residues. CDR3 nucleotide sequence: TGCAGTGCTAGCGAGACTAGCGGGAGCACAGATACGCAGTATTTT. It translates to CSASETSGSTDTQYF.

In its sample, this clonotype was seen a few times. The gene calls are TRBV2 and TRBJ2-7; 10 positions match TRBD2. The ends lost 6 bases at V and 1 base at J; junction bases unmatched: 12. CDR3 size: 17 residues. Germline CDR1 SNHLY, CDR2 FYNNEI. The CDR3 DNA reads as TGTGCCAGCAGGGTCGGGCTAGCGGGGGCGATATCCTACGAGCAGTACTTC. Encoded protein: CASRVGLAGAISYEQYF.

The chain carries TRBV7-2 and TRBJ2-5, with D maybe TRBD1 (6 bases). TRBJ2-7 explains the end of the DNA better; the J call may be wrong. Germline assignment: CDR1 SGHTA and CDR2 FQGNSA. CDR3 length: 13 amino acids. The DNA of the CDR3 is TGTGCCAGCAGCTTAATTTACAGGGACGAGCAGTACTTC. It translates to CASSLIYRDEQYF.

The chain has TRBV6-5 and TRBJ1-5; D is ambiguous. The CDR3 length is 13 residues. The germline V gene encodes CDR1 MNHEY and CDR2 SVGAGI. V was clipped by 7 bases and J by 5 bases, with 12 bases between them. This chain's CDR3 is CASIGLADQPQHF. The CDR3 nucleotides read TGTGCCAGCATCGGACTGGCCGATCAGCCCCAGCATTTT.

This sequence joins TRBV6-5 and TRBJ2-3, with D possibly matching TRBD1 (5 bases). Germline V gene sequence: CDR1 MNHEY, CDR2 SVGAGI. Trimming cost V 6 bases and J 4 bases, with 8 bases left between them. The CDR3 consists of 12 residues. The chain's CDR3 is CASRKGPDTQYF. The CDR3 DNA sequence: TGTGCCAGCAGAAAGGGGCCAGATACGCAGTATTTT.

The chain couples TRBV7-7 to TRBJ2-5; D might be TRBD2 (5 bases). The V gene's germline CDR1 is SSHAT and CDR2 FNYEAQ (reference sequence). V was clipped by 1 base and J by 1 base, with 10 bases between them. This CDR3 has 15 amino acids. The CDR3 here is CASSLGEGPQETQYF. In nucleotides, the CDR3 is TGTGCCAGCAGCTTAGGAGAGGGCCCCCAAGAGACCCAGTACTTC.

This clonotype has a single count. The rearrangement uses TRBV5-1 and TRBJ2-1; 9 bases fit TRBD1. Germline CDR1 SGHRS, CDR2 YFSETQ. The CDR3 is 14 residues long. V gave up 4 bases and J gave up 6 bases; unmatched junction bases: 5. The CDR3 loop is CASSHRDRANEQFF. The CDR3, as DNA: TGCGCCAGCAGCCACCGGGACAGGGCCAATGAGCAGTTCTTC.

The chain recombines TRBV6-2 or TRBV6-3 with TRBJ2-5; 10 nucleotides align to TRBD2. The J call may be faulty, since TRBJ2-7 better matches the DNA end. Germline values: CDR1 MNHEY, CDR2 SVGEGT. The CDR3 extends over 14 amino acids. In DNA, the CDR3 is TGTGCCAGCAGTCCAGCGGGAGGGTCGGACGAGCAGTACTTC. This codes for CASSPAGGSDEQYF.

As for this clonotype: Germline and junction disagree at one end, which may indicate a read error. V gene TRBV27 combines with J gene TRBJ1-1, with no clear D. The CDR3 length is 14 residues. Germline V gene lookup returns CDR1 MNHEY and CDR2 SMNVEV (reference sequence). The CDR3 nucleotides read TGTGCCAGCAGATATAGGAGGTTGAACACTGAAGCTTCCTTT. Translation gives CASRYRRLNTEASF.

The J gene is TRBJ2-1, the V gene TRBV12-3 or TRBV12-4, with 7 positions matching TRBD1. The ends lost 4 bases at V and 8 bases at J; junction bases unmatched: 8. The CDR3 is 14 amino acids. The CDR3 nucleotides are TGTGCCAGCAGTTACCTACAGGGGTTCGATGAGCAGTTCTTC. It translates to CASSYLQGFDEQFF.

J is TRBJ2-3 and V is TRBV20-1, with 12 bases fitting TRBD2. V lost 6 bases to trimming and J lost 3 bases; unmatched junction nucleotides: 13. The CDR3 consists of 17 residues. Germline V gives CDR1 DFQATT, CDR2 SNEGSKA (reference sequence). CDR3 bases: TGCAGTGCCCCCACTAGCGGGAGGCCAACCACTACAGATACGCAGTATTTT. Its translation is CSAPTSGRPTTTDTQYF.

This clonotype was counted between two and nine times. V gene TRBV20-1 combines with J gene TRBJ2-3, with D perhaps matching TRBD1 (5 bases). This CDR3 region has 15 residues. The germline V gene has CDR1 DFQATT and CDR2 SNEGSKA (reference sequence). V gave up 0 bases and J gave up 4 bases, with 14 bases separating them. The CDR3 sequence is CSARDFSTDSDTQYF. The CDR3 nucleotides read TGCAGTGCTAGAGATTTCTCGACAGACTCAGATACGCAGTATTTT.

The rearrangement joins TRBV28 to TRBJ1-4; D gene ambiguous. The V gene's germline CDR1 is MDHEN and CDR2 SYDVKM. The germline V and J ends were trimmed by 6 bases and 0 bases, with 14 bases remaining between them. The CDR3 totals 16 residues. This CDR3 is CASRPIQRATNEKLFF. In nucleotides, the CDR3 is TGTGCCAGCAGACCTATACAGCGTGCAACTAATGAAAAACTGTTTTTT.

A single count supports this clonotype. The gene calls are TRBV20-1 and TRBJ2-7; D is possibly TRBD1 (6 bases). This CDR3 has 12 residues. Between the trimmed V and J ends, which lost 1 base and 6 bases, there was a span of 10 bases. Per the germline V gene, CDR1 is DFQATT and CDR2 is SNEGSKA (reference sequence). The chain's CDR3 is CSARVQGREQYF. In DNA, the CDR3 is TGCAGTGCTAGAGTACAGGGCCGCGAGCAGTACTTC.

V and J are TRBV29-1 and TRBJ1-2, with TRBD1 matching over 10 bases. Per the germline V gene, CDR1 is SQVTM and CDR2 is ANQGSEA. The CDR3 sequence is 10 residues long. The V and J ends lost 7 bases and 12 bases, in that order; junction bases with no gene match: 5. The CDR3 DNA reads TGCAGCGCTGGGACAGGGGTTAACACCTTC. Its translation is CSAGTGVNTF.

This clonotype came up many times. The chain employs TRBV12-3 or TRBV12-4 and TRBJ2-1, with 7 bases aligning to TRBD1. The CDR3 consists of 20 residues. V lost 0 bases to trimming and J lost 0 bases; unmatched junction nucleotides: 14. The CDR3 loop is CASSLAGQISILSSYNEQFF. Written as DNA, the CDR3 is TGTGCCAGCAGTTTAGCGGGACAGATTTCGATCCTAAGCTCCTACAATGAGCAGTTCTTC.

The rearrangement links TRBV24-1 to TRBJ1-1, with a tentative D call TRBD1 (5 bases). Trimming took 4 bases from V and 8 from J, leaving 13 bases between them. This CDR3 is built from 13 residues. Germline CDR1 is KGHDR and CDR2 is SFDVKD. CDR3 amino acids: CATSEPKGREAFF. CDR3 DNA sequence: TGTGCCACCAGTGAGCCCAAGGGACGAGAAGCTTTCTTT.

A few counts support this clonotype. This sequence joins TRBV7-3 and TRBJ2-1, with D perhaps matching TRBD1 (8 bases). Per germline, CDR1 SGHTA and CDR2 FQGTGA. The ends were cut back, 3 bases at V and 10 bases at J, with 16 bases in the middle. The CDR3 sequence is 14 residues long. For the CDR3, the DNA is TGTGCCAGCAGCTTGGGCCAGCGGGACAGGGAGCAGTTCTTC. It codes for CASSLGQRDREQFF.

The J gene is TRBJ2-7, the V gene TRBV6-1, with 7 bases that match TRBD1. The V segment lost 6 bases and the J segment 7 bases; nucleotides outside the gene matches: 12. In germline, CDR1 is MNHNS, CDR2 SASEGT. The CDR3 is 14 residues long. The CDR3 region is CASSPINRGSEQYF. DNA of the CDR3: TGTGCCAGCAGCCCGATCAACAGGGGATCGGAGCAGTACTTC.

This clonotype was counted between two and nine times. The chain is built from TRBV20-1 and TRBJ2-5; 13 bases fit TRBD2. With V trimmed by 3 bases and J by 1 base, 5 bases remained unmatched. The CDR3 length is 16 residues. Germline V gene lookup returns CDR1 DFQATT and CDR2 SNEGSKA (reference sequence). The CDR3 reads CSARAGLAGLQETQYF. CDR3 sequence (DNA): TGCAGTGCTAGGGCGGGACTAGCGGGACTCCAAGAGACCCAGTACTTC.